The T cell receptor (beta chain) described here comes from a study of blood T cell repertoires in COVID-19. Clones were sequenced by immunoSEQ multiplex PCR, and TCRdb holds only the in-frame ones, with some missing. The table shows around 200,000 clones, with 87% occurring only once. Trimming cost V 2 bases and J 2 bases; bases outside gene matches: 5. CDR3 length equals 16 residues. Germline CDR1 is KGHDR and CDR2 is SFDVKD. The origin of this receptor is a man aged 18 to 30 with active or convalescent COVID-19. The sequenced material came from peripheral blood. This sequence joins TRBV24-1 and TRBJ2-1; 7 positions agree with TRBD2. The CDR3 bases are TGTGCCACCAGTGATTCCGGGGAGGGGACCTACAATGAGCAGTTCTTC. Its translation is CATSDSGEGTYNEQFF.